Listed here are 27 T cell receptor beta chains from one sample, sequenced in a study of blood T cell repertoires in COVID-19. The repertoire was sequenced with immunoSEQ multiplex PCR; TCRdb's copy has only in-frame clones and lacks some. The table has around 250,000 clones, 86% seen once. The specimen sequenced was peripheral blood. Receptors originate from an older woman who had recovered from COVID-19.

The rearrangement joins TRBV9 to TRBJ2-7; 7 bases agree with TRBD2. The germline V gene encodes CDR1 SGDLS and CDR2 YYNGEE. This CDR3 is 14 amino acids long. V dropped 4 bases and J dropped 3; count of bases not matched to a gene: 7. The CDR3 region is CASSPLGGVYEQYF. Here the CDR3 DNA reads TGTGCCAGCAGCCCCTTGGGGGGGGTCTACGAGCAGTACTTC. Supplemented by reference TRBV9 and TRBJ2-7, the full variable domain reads DSGVTQTPKHLITATGQRVTLRCSPRSGDLSVYWYQQSLDQGLQFLIQYYNGEERAKGNILERFSAQQFPDLHSELNLSSLELGDSALYFCASSPLGGVYEQYFGPGTRLTVT.

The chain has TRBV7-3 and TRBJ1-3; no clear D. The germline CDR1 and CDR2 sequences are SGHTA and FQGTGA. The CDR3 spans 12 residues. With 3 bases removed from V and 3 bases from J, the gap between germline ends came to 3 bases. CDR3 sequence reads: CASSFNGNTIYF. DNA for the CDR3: TGTGCCAGCAGCTTTAATGGAAACACCATATATTTT.

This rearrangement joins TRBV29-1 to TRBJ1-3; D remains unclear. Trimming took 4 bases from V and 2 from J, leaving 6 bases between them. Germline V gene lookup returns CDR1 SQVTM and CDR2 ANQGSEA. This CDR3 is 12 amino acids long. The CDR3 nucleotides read TGCAGCGTTGGGGGAGCTGGAAACACCATATATTTT. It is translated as CSVGGAGNTIYF.

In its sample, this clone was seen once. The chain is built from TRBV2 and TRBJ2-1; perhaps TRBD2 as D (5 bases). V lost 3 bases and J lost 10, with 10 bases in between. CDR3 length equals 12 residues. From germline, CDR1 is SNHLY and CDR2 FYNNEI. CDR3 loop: CASSDLGGEQFF. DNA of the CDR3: TGTGCCAGCAGTGATTTGGGCGGGGAGCAGTTCTTC.

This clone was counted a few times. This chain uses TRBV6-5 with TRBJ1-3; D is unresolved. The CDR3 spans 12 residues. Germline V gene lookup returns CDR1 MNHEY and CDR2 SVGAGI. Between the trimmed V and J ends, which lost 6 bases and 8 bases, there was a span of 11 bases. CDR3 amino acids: CASSPSSDTIYF. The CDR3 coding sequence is TGTGCCAGCAGCCCGAGCTCGGACACCATATATTTT.

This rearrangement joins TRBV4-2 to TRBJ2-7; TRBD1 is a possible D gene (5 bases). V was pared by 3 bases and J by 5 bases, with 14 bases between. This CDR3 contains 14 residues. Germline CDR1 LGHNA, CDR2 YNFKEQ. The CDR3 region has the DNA TGTGCCAGCAGCCAGGCGACCAGGGCAAACGAGCAGTACTTC. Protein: CASSQATRANEQYF.

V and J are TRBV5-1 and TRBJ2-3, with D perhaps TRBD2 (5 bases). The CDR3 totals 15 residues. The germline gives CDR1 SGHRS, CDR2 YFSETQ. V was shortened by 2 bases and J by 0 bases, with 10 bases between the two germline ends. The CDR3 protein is CASSFGIFSTDTQYF. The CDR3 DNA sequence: TGCGCCAGCAGCTTCGGGATCTTTAGCACAGATACGCAGTATTTT.

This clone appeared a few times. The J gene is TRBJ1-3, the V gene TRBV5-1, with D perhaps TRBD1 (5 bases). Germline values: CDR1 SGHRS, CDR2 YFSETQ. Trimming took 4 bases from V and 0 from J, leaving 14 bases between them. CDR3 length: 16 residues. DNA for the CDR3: TGCGCCAGCAGCCCAAGCACAGGTTCCTCTGGAAACACCATATATTTT. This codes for CASSPSTGSSGNTIYF.

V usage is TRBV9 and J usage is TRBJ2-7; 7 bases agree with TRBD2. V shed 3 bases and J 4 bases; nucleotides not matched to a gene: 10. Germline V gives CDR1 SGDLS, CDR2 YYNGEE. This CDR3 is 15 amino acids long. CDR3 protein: CASSGRDRGGYEQYF. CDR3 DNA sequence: TGTGCCAGCAGCGGCCGGGATCGCGGGGGTTACGAGCAGTACTTC.

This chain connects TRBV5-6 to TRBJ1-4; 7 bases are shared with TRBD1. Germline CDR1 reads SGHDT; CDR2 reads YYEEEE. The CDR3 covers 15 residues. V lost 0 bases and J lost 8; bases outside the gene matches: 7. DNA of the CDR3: TGTGCCAGCAGCTTGGGAGGGGGCTATACAGAAAAACTGTTTTTT. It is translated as CASSLGGGYTEKLFF.

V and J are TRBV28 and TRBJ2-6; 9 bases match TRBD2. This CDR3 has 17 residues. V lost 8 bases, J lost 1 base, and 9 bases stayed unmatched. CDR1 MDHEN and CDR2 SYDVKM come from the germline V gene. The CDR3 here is CASGISGGKSGANVLTF. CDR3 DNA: TGTGCCAGCGGCATAAGCGGGGGGAAATCTGGGGCCAACGTCCTGACTTTC.

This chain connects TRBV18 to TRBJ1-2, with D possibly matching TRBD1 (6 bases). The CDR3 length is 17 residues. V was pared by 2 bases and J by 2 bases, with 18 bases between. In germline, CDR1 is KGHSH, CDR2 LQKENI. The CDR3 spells CASSPGGQGWMNYGYTF. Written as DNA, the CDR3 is TGTGCCAGCTCACCAGGGGGCCAGGGATGGATGAACTATGGCTACACCTTC.

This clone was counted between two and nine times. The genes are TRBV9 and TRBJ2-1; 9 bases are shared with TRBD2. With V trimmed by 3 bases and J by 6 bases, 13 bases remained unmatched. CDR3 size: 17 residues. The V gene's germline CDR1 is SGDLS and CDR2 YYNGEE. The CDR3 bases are TGTGCCAGCAGCGACACCGTAGGTGCGGGGGGGCCCAATGAGCAGTTCTTC. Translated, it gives CASSDTVGAGGPNEQFF.

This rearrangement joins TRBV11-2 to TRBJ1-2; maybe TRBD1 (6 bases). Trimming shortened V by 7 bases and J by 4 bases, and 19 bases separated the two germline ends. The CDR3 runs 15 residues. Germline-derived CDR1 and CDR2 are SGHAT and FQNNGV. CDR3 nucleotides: TGTGCCAGCACCTTGGACAGATCCCTTGCCTATGGCTACACCTTC. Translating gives CASTLDRSLAYGYTF.

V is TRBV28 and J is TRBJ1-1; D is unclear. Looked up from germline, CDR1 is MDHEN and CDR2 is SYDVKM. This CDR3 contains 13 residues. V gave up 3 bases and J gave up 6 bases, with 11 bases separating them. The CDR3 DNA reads TGTGCCAGCAGTTTGCGGCAGTTCCCTGAAGCTTTCTTT. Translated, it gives CASSLRQFPEAFF. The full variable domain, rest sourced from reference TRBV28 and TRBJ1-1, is DVKVTQSSRYLVKRTGEKVFLECVQDMDHENMFWYRQDPGLGLRLIYFSYDVKMKEKGDIPEGYSVSREKKERFSLILESASTNQTSMYLCASSLRQFPEAFFGQGTRLTVV.

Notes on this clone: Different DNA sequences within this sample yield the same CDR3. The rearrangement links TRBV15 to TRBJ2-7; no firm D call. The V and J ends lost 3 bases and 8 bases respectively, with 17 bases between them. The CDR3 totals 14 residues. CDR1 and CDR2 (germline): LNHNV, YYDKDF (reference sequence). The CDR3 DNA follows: TGTGCCACCAGCAGGCAAACCTACGAACGAAAGCAGTACTTC. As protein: CATSRQTYERKQYF.

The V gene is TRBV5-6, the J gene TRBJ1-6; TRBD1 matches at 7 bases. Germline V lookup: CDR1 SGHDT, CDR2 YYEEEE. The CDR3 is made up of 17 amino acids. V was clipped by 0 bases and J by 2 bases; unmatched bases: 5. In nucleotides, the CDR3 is TGTGCCAGCAGCTTGGACAGGGGAAGGGCCTATAATTCACCCCTCCACTTT. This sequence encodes CASSLDRGRAYNSPLHF.

The CDR3 DNA reads as TGTGCCAGCTCACCAAGGAGCGGGGCCCAATACGAGCAGTACTTC. It is translated as CASSPRSGAQYEQYF. The J gene is TRBJ2-7, the V gene TRBV18; the match to TRBD2 covers 7 bases. The CDR3 contains 15 residues. Trimming at V came to 2 bases and at J to 4 bases, leaving 8 bases not matched to a gene. CDR1 and CDR2 from the germline V gene are KGHSH and LQKENI.

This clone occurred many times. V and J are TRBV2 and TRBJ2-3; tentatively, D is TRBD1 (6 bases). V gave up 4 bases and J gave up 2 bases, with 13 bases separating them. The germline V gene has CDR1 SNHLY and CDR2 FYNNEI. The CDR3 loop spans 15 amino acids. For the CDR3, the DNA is TGTGCCAGCAGTGCCCTCCGGACAGACACAGATACGCAGTATTTT. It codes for CASSALRTDTDTQYF.

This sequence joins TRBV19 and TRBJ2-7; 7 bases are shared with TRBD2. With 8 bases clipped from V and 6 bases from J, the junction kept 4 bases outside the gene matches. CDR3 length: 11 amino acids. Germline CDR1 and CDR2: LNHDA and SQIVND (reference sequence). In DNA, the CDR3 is TGTGCCAGTGGGGGGGGACTCGAGCAGTACTTC. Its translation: CASGGGLEQYF.

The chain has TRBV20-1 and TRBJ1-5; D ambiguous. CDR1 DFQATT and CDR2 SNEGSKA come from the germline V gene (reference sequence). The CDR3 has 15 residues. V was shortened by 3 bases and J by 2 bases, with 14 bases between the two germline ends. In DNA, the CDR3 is TGCAGTGCTAGTATTCGGGGTCCCGGCAATCAGCCCCAGCATTTT. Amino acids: CSASIRGPGNQPQHF.

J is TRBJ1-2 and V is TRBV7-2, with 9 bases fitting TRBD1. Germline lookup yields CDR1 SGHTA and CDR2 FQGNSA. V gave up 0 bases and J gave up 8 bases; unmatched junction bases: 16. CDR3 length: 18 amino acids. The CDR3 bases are TGTGCCAGCAGCTTAGCATCTGGACGTACAGGGGGCGGAAGGGGCTACACCTTC. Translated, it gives CASSLASGRTGGGRGYTF.

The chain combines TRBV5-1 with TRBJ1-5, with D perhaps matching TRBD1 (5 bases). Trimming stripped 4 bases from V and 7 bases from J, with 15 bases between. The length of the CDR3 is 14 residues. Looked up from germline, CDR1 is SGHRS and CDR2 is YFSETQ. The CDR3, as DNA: TGCGCCAGCAGCCCGGAGCAGGGCGAACAGCCCCAGCATTTT. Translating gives CASSPEQGEQPQHF.

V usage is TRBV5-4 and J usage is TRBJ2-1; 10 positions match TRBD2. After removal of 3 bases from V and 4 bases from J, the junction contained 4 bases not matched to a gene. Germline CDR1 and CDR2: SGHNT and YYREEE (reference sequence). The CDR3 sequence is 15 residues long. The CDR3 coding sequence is TGTGCCAGCAGCTCGGAAGCGGGGGGGTACAATGAGCAGTTCTTC. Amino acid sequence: CASSSEAGGYNEQFF.

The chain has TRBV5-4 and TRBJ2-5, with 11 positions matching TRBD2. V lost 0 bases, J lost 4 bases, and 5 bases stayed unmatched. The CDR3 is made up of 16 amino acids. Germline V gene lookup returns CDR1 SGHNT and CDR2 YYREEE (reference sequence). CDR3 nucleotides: TGTGCCAGCAGCTTGGGTCTAGCGGGGGGTGGAGAGACCCAGTACTTC. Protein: CASSLGLAGGGETQYF.

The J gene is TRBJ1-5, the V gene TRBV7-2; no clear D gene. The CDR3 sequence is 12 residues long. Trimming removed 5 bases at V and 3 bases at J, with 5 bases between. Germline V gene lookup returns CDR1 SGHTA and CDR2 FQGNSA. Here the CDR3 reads CASSQNNQPQHF. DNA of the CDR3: TGTGCCAGCAGCCAAAACAATCAGCCCCAGCATTTT.

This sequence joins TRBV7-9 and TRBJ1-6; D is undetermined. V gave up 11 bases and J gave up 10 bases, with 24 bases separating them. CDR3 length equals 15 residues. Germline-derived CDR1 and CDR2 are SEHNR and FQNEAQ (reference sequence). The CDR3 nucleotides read TGTGCCTATACGTTGAGGGTTTGGAAAGGGTCACCCCTCCACTTT. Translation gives CAYTLRVWKGSPLHF.